This T cell receptor beta chain was identified during a study of cytomegalovirus exposure and HLA in healthy donors. Profiled with immunoSEQ multiplex PCR; TCRdb holds only in-frame clones, not every one. The profile shows 100,000 to 150,000 clones, about 88% of them singletons. In the case of this clone: Its antigen remains unidentified.

The study's findings and limits: In vitro checks showed that a few CMV-associated chains really do target CMV antigens. Reportedly, cytomegalovirus status was diagnosed with high sensitivity and specificity.

CDR3 length equals 15 residues. Germline CDR1 is SNHLY and CDR2 is FYNNEI. Trimming shortened V by 7 bases and J by 1 base, and 17 bases separated the two germline ends. The receptor was derived from a man younger than 40 in good health and CMV-seronegative. The rearrangement links TRBV2 to TRBJ2-7; no firm D call. Sequencing input: PBMCs. This chain's CDR3 is CASIPSEQPSYEQYF. The CDR3 nucleotides are TGTGCCAGCATACCGTCGGAGCAGCCTTCCTACGAGCAGTACTTC.